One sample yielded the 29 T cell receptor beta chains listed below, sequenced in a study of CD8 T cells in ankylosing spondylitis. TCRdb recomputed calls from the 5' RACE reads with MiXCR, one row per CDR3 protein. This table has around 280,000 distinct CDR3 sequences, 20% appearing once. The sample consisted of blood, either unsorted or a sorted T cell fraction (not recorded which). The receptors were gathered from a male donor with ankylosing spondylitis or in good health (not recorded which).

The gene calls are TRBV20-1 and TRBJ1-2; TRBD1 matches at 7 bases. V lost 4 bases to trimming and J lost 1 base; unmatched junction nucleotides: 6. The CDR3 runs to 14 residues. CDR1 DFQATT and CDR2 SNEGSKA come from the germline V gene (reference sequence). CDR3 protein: CSAISGTVNYGYTF. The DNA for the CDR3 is TGCAGTGCTATTTCCGGGACAGTTAACTATGGCTACACCTTC.

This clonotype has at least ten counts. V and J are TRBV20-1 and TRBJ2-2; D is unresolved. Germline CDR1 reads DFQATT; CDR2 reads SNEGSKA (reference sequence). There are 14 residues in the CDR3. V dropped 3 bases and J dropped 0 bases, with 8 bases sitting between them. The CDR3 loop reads CSASSVTNTGELFF. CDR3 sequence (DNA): TGCAGTGCTAGCAGCGTTACGAACACCGGGGAGCTGTTTTTT.

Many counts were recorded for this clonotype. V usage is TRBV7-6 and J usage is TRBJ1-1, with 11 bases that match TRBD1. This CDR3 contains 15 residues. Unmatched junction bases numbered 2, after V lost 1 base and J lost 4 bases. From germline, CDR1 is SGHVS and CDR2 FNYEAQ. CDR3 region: CASSLGGTGGTEAFF. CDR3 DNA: TGTGCCAGCAGCTTAGGGGGGACAGGGGGCACTGAAGCTTTCTTT. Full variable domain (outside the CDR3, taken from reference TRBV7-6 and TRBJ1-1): GAGVSQSPRYKVTKRGQDVALRCDPISGHVSLYWYRQALGQGPEFLTYFNYEAQQDKSGLPNDRFSAERPEGSISTLTIQRTEQRDSAMYRCASSLGGTGGTEAFFGQGTRLTVV.

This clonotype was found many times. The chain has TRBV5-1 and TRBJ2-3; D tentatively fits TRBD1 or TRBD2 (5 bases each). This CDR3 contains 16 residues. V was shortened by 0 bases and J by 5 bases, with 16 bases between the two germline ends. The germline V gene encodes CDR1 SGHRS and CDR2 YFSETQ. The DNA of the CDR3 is TGCGCCAGCAGCTTGGCCGGGGCCCGTTCGGTAGATACGCAGTATTTT. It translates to CASSLAGARSVDTQYF.

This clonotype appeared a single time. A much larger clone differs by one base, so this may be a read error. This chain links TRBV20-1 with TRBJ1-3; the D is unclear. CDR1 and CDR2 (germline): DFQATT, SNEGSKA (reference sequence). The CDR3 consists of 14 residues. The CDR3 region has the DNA TGCAGTGCTAGGTCTGCGACCTCTGGAAACACCATGTATTTT. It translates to CSARSATSGNTMYF.

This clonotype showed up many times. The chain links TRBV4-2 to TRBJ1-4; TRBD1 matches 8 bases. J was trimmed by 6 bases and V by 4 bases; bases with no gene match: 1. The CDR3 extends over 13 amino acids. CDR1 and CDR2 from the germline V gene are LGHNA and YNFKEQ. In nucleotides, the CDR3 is TGTGCCAGCAGCCTGGGACAGGATGAAAAACTGTTTTTT. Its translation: CASSLGQDEKLFF.

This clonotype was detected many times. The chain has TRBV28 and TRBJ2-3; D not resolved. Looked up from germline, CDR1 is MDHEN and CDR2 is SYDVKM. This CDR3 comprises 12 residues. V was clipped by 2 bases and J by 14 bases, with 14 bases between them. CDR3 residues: CASSLVGRRWYF. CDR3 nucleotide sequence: TGTGCCAGCAGTTTAGTAGGCAGGCGATGGTATTTT.

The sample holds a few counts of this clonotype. The CDR3 here is CASSLEPNYGYTF. DNA of the CDR3: TGCGCCAGCAGCTTGGAACCTAACTATGGCTACACCTTC. This chain connects TRBV5-1 to TRBJ1-2; the D is unclear. The germline CDR1 and CDR2 sequences are SGHRS and YFSETQ. This CDR3 region has 13 residues. V lost 0 bases and J 0 bases, leaving 3 bases between the germline ends.

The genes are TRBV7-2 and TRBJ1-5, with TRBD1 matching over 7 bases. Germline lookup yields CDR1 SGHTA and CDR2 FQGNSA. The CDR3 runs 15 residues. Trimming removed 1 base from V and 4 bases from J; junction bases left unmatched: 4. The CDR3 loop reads CASSLEGQLNQPQHF. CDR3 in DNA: TGTGCCAGCAGCTTAGAGGGACAGCTTAATCAGCCCCAGCATTTT.

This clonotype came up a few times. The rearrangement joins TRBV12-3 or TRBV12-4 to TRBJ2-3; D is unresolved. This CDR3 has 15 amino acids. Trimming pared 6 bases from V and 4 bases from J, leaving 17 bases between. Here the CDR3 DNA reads TGTGCCAGCAGCTCAGACGGGTCACACGCAGATACGCAGTATTTT. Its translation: CASSSDGSHADTQYF.

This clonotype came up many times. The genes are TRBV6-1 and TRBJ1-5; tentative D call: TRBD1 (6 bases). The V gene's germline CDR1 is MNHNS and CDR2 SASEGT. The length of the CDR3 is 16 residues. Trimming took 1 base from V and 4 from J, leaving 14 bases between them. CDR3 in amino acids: CASSEGRQGSNQPQHF. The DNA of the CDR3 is TGTGCCAGCAGTGAAGGGAGGCAGGGGAGTAATCAGCCCCAGCATTTT.

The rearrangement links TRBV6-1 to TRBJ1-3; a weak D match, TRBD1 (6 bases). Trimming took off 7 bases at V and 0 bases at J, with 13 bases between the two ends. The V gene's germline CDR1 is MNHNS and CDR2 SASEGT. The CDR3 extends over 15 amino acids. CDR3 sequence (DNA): TGTGCCAGCAAGCAAGAGGGACACTCTGGAAACACCATATATTTT. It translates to CASKQEGHSGNTIYF.

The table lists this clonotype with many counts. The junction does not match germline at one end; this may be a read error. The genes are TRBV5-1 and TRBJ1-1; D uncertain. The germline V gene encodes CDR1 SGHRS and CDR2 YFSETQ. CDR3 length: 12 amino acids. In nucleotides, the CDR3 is TGTGCCAGCAGTTTAACAAACACTGAAGCTTTCTTT. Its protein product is CASSLTNTEAFF.

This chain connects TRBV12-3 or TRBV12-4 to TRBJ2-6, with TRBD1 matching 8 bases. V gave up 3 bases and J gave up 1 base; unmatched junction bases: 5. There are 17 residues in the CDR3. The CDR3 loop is CASSLRQGASGANVLTF. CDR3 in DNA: TGTGCCAGCAGTTTGAGGCAGGGGGCGTCTGGGGCCAACGTCCTGACTTTC.

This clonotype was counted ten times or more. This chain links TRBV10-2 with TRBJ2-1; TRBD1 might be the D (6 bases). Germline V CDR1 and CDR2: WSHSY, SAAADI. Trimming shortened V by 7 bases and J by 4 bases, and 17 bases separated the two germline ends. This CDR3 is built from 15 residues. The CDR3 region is CASNQERTAYNEQFF. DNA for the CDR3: TGCGCCAGCAACCAGGAGCGGACAGCTTACAATGAGCAGTTCTTC.

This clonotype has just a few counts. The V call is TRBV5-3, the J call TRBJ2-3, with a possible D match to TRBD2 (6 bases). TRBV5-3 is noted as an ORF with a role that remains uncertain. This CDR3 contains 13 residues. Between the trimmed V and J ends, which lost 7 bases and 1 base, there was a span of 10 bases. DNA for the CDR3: TGTGCCAGAGTGGCGGGGCGCACAGATACGCAGTATTTT. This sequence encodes CARVAGRTDTQYF.

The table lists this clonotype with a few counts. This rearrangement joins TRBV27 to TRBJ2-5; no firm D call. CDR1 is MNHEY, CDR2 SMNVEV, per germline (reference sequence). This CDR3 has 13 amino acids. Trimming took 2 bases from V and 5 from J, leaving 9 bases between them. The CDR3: CASSLPGEETQYF. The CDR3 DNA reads TGTGCCAGCAGTTTACCGGGTGAGGAGACCCAGTACTTC.

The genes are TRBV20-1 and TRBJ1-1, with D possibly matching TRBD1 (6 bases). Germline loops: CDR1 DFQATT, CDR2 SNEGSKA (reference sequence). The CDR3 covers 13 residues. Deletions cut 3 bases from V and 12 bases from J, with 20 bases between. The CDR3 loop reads CSAREGQERGPFF. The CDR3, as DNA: TGCAGTGCTAGGGAGGGGCAGGAGCGGGGGCCTTTCTTT.

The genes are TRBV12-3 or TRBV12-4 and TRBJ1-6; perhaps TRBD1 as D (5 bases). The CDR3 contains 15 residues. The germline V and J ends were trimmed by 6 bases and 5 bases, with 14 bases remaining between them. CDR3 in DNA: TGTGCCAGCAGGAAGAGGGGTGTCCATAATTCACCCCTCCACTTT. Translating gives CASRKRGVHNSPLHF.

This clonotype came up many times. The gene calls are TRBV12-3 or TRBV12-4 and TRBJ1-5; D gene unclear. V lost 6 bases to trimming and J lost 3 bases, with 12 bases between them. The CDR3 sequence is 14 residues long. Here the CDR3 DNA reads TGTGCCAGCAGCCGTCGGACGGCCAATCAGCCCCAGCATTTT. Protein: CASSRRTANQPQHF.

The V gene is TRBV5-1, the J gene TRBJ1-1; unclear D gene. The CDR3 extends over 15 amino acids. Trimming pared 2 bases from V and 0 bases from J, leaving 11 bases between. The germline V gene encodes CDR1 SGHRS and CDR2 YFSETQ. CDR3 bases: TGCGCCAGCAGCTTCAGTCCGGGCTTGAACACTGAAGCTTTCTTT. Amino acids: CASSFSPGLNTEAFF.

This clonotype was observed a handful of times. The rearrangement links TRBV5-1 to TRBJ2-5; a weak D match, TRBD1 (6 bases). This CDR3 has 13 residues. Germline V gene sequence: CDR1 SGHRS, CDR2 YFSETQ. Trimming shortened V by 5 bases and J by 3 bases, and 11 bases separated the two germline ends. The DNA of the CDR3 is TGCGCCAGCAGTCAGGGGTACGAAGAGACCCAGTACTTC. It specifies CASSQGYEETQYF.

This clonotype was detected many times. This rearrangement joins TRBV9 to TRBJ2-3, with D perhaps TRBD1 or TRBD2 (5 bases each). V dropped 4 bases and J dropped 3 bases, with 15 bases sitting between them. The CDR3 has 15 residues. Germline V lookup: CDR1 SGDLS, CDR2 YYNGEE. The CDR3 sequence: CASSPKRGLTDTQYF. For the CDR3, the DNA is TGTGCCAGCAGCCCCAAGAGGGGTCTGACAGATACGCAGTATTTT.

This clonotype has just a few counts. The chain's CDR3 is CASSLEAGQRAFF. The CDR3 DNA follows: TGTGCCAGCAGTTTAGAGGCAGGGCAGAGGGCTTTCTTT. This chain joins TRBV12-3 or TRBV12-4 and TRBJ1-1, with D possibly being TRBD1 (5 bases). Trimming took 1 base from V and 11 from J, leaving 14 bases between them. The CDR3 consists of 13 residues.

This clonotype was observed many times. CDR3 bases: TGCGCCAGCAGCTTGGGCGTGGGGGCGTTGAACACTGAAGCTTTCTTT. Its translation: CASSLGVGALNTEAFF. This chain links TRBV5-1 with TRBJ1-1, with TRBD1 as a possible D gene (6 bases). The CDR3 is 16 amino acids. The germline CDR1 and CDR2 sequences are SGHRS and YFSETQ. Trimming left V 0 bases short and J 0 bases short, with 12 bases between.

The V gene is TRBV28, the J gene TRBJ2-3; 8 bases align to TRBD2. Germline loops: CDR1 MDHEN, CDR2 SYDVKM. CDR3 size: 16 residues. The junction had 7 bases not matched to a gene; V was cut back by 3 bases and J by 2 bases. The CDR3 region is CASSFSIAGTTDTQYF. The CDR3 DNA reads TGTGCCAGCAGTTTCTCTATAGCGGGGACCACAGATACGCAGTATTTT.

The CDR3 coding sequence is TGTGCCAGCAGCGGGAGGCAAAACACCGGGGAGCTGTTTTTT. This sequence encodes CASSGRQNTGELFF. The chain carries TRBV3-1 and TRBJ2-2, with a tentative D call TRBD2 (6 bases). Germline assignment: CDR1 LGHDT and CDR2 YNNKEL (reference sequence). The V end lost 5 bases, the J end lost 2 bases, and 9 bases lay between the germline ends. The CDR3 length is 14 residues.

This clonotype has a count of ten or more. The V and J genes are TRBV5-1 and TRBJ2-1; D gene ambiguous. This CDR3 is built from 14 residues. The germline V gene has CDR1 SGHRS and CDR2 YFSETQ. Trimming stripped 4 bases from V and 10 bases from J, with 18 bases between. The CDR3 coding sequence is TGCGCCAGCAGCGCTCCATCCCCACTTCAGGAGCAGTTCTTC. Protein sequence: CASSAPSPLQEQFF. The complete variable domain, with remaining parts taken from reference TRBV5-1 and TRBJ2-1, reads KAGVTQTPRYLIKTRGQQVTLSCSPISGHRSVSWYQQTPGQGLQFLFEYFSETQRNKGNFPGRFSGRQFSNSRSEMNVSTLELGDSALYLCASSAPSPLQEQFFGPGTRLTVL.

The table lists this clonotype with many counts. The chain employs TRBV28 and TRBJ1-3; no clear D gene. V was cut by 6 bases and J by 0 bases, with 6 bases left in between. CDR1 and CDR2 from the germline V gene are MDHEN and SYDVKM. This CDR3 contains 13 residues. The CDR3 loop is CASRPGSGNTIYF. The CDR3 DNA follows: TGTGCCAGCAGGCCAGGCTCTGGAAACACCATATATTTT.